This T cell receptor beta chain appears in the sequencing data of a study of T cell changes during pregnancy in multiple sclerosis. This CDR3 spans 15 amino acids. Germline V gene sequence: CDR1 KGHSH, CDR2 LQKENI. The V and J ends lost 1 base and 7 bases respectively, with 13 bases between them. Data came from immunoSEQ multiplex PCR; TCRdb stores just in-frame clones and leaves some out. The table lists 50,000 to 65,000 clones, over 80% of them singletons. The material was CD4+ T cells from peripheral blood mononuclear cells, obtained in the first trimester of pregnancy. V is TRBV18 and J is TRBJ1-4; D may be TRBD1 (5 bases). The sequence derives from a female donor with multiple sclerosis, enrolled in a pregnancy study. The CDR3 nucleotides read TGTGCCAGCTCACCACAGGGACTAGGGGCTGAAAAACTGTTTTTT. Its translation: CASSPQGLGAEKLFF.